Listed below are T cell receptor beta chains from one sample, sequenced in a study of blood T cell repertoires in COVID-19. TCRdb's table, derived via immunoSEQ multiplex PCR, lists solely in-frame clones and lacks some. The table lists over 250,000 clones, 80% to 95% of them singletons, with just over 2.5% in the top ten. Material for sequencing was peripheral blood. These receptors were obtained from a young adult with COVID-19, enrolled during active disease. CDR3s include the opening cysteine and the closing phenylalanine or tryptophan. A D gene is named only where the DNA matches it firmly. For some rows the clone size is stated as once, few or many, or as a class when expanded; others skip it.

j_call | d_call | clone_size | v_call | cdr3_nt | cdr3_aa
TRBJ2-3 | NA | NA | TRBV18 | TGTGCCAGCTCGCGCACTAGTTCCGATACGCAGTATTTT | CASSRTSSDTQYF
TRBJ2-2 | TRBD1 | NA | TRBV19 | TGTGCCAGTGACCCGGGACAGATGACCGGGGAGCTGTTTTTT | CASDPGQMTGELFF
TRBJ2-7 | NA | once | TRBV5-8 | TGTGCCAGCAGCTTGGCTGGGCAGGGAATCTCCTACGAGCAGTACTTC | CASSLAGQGISYEQYF
TRBJ2-7 | TRBD1 | NA | TRBV6-5 | TGTGCCAGCTCGAGGGACAGGGTATCCGAGCAGTACTTC | CASSRDRVSEQYF
TRBJ1-1 | NA | once | TRBV5-5 | TGTGCCAGCACCGACCGGGAAGGGGGTGGTACCGAAGGGAACACTGAAGCTTTCTTT | CASTDREGGGTEGNTEAFF
TRBJ1-5 | TRBD1 | NA | TRBV6-4 | TGTGCCAGCAGTTCGGACAGGAATCAGCCCCAGCATTTT | CASSSDRNQPQHF
TRBJ1-4 | NA | NA | TRBV4-1 | TGCGCCAGCAGCCAAGATGGGCAGGCAATGCAACTGTTTTTT | CASSQDGQAMQLFF
TRBJ2-5 | NA | NA | TRBV13 | TGTGCCAGCAGCGGCAGGGGGGATATCGACCAGGAGACCCAGTACTTC | CASSGRGDIDQETQYF
TRBJ2-3 | TRBD1 | NA | TRBV7-9 | TGTGCCAGCAGCTTAGGGACAGGGGTCACAGATACGCAGTATTTT | CASSLGTGVTDTQYF
TRBJ2-3 | NA | NA | TRBV5-4 | TGTGCCAGCAGCTTGGGACTGAGCTCAGATACGCAGTATTTT | CASSLGLSSDTQYF
TRBJ2-5 | TRBD1 | NA | TRBV7-7 | TGTGCTAGCAGCCCCATGCCGGGACAGGGAGGAGAGACCCAGTACTTC | CASSPMPGQGGETQYF
TRBJ2-1 | NA | NA | TRBV3-1/TRBV3-2 | TGTGCCAGCAGCCAATCGAGCTCCTACAATGAGCAGTTCTTC | CASSQSSSYNEQFF
TRBJ1-1 | TRBD1 | NA | TRBV30 | TGTGCCTGGAGTATTTGGACAGGTAGGAACACTGAAGCTTTCTTT | CAWSIWTGRNTEAFF
TRBJ2-7 | NA | NA | TRBV5-8 | TGTGCCAGCAGCTTGGGTGACAGTTCCTACGAGCAGTACTTC | CASSLGDSSYEQYF
TRBJ2-7 | NA | NA | TRBV5-1 | TGCGCCAGCAGCTCCAGTCGTCCGACAGAAGAGCAGTACTTC | CASSSSRPTEEQYF
TRBJ2-5 | NA | NA | TRBV29-1 | TGCAGCGTGGGGGCGGTCCAAGAGACCCAGTACTTC | CSVGAVQETQYF
TRBJ1-2 | TRBD1 | NA | TRBV9 | TGTGCCAGCAGCGTTGGCTCCTCCCGGGACAGGGGAAACTATGGCTACACCTTC | CASSVGSSRDRGNYGYTF
TRBJ2-7 | NA | NA | TRBV7-2 | TGTGCCAGCAGCCCACTTAGCGCCCCTGAGCAGTACTTC | CASSPLSAPEQYF
TRBJ1-1 | TRBD1 | NA | TRBV5-1 | TGCGCCAGCAGCATGGGGACAGGAGTAACTGAAGCTTTCTTT | CASSMGTGVTEAFF
TRBJ2-2 | NA | NA | TRBV7-2 | TGTGCCAGCAGCTTAGTCGCCAGGCCACCCACCGGGGAGCTGTTTTTT | CASSLVARPPTGELFF
TRBJ2-1 | TRBD1 | NA | TRBV7-2 | TGTGCCAGCAGTTCCGACAGGGGTAACTACAATGAGCAGTTCTTC | CASSSDRGNYNEQFF
TRBJ2-7 | NA | NA | TRBV5-1 | TGCGCCAGCAGCTTCGACAACTACGAGCAGTACTTC | CASSFDNYEQYF
TRBJ1-1 | NA | few | TRBV24-1 | TGTGCCACCAGTGGCGGCATAAACACTGAAGCTTTCTTT | CATSGGINTEAFF
TRBJ2-2 | NA | NA | TRBV5-4 | TGTGCCAGCCGAAGGGACAAATTGACCGGGGAGCTGTTTTTT | CASRRDKLTGELFF
TRBJ1-1 | NA | NA | TRBV7-3 | TGTGCCAGCAGCTTAGGGGGGGCCGATGGCGCTTTCTTT | CASSLGGADGAFF
TRBJ1-1 | NA | NA | TRBV21-1 | TGTGCCAGCAGCAAAAAGGGGGAAAACACTGAAGCTTTCTTT | CASSKKGENTEAFF
TRBJ2-2 | NA | once | TRBV4-3 | TGCGCCAGCAGCCCCCGGTCGGGGTCCGGGGAGCTGTTTTTT | CASSPRSGSGELFF
TRBJ2-2 | NA | NA | TRBV5-1 | TGCGCCAGCAGCCCAGGTGGCGGGGAGCTGTTTTTT | CASSPGGGELFF
TRBJ2-7 | TRBD1 | NA | TRBV28 | TGTGCCAGCAGTTCAGGACAGGGGATCTCCTACGAGCAGTACTTC | CASSSGQGISYEQYF
TRBJ2-7 | TRBD2 | NA | TRBV6-2/TRBV6-3 | TGTGCCAGCAGTGCTTCTAGCGGGAGAGTTTACGAGCAGTACTTC | CASSASSGRVYEQYF
TRBJ2-1 | NA | NA | TRBV7-9 | TGTGCCAGCAGCCCCCCGGGATTGGGTGAGCAGTTCTTC | CASSPPGLGEQFF
TRBJ2-5 | NA | NA | TRBV7-9 | TGTGCCAGCAGCTTAGTTATCGGGGGGCCCCTGGCGGAGACCCAGTACTTC | CASSLVIGGPLAETQYF
TRBJ2-1 | NA | NA | TRBV27 | TGTGCCAGCAGGACCCCGGCGGGTGAGCAGTTCTTC | CASRTPAGEQFF
TRBJ2-3 | TRBD2 | NA | TRBV2 | TGTGCCAGCAGTTTAGCGGGAGGATCCACAGATACGCAGTATTTT | CASSLAGGSTDTQYF
TRBJ1-2 | NA | NA | TRBV14 | TGTGCCAGCAGCCAAGTAGCAGGGAACTATGGCTACACCTTC | CASSQVAGNYGYTF
TRBJ1-5 | NA | NA | TRBV9 | TGTGCCAGCAGCGTAGCAGGGAACGGTCAGCCCCAGCATTTT | CASSVAGNGQPQHF